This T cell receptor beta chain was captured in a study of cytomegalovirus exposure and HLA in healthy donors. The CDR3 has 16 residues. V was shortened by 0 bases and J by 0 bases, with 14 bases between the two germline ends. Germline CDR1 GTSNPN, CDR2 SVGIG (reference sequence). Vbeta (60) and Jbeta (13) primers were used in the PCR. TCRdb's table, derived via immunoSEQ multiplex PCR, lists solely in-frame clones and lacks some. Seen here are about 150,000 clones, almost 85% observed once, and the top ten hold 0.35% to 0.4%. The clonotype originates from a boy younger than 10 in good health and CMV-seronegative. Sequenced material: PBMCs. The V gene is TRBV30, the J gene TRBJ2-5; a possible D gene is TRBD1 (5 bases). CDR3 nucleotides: TGTGCCTGGAGTGTTAGTTGGGGCAGCCACCAAGAGACCCAGTACTTC. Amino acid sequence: CAWSVSWGSHQETQYF.